These 24 T cell receptor beta chains were all obtained from the same sample, sequenced in a study of blood T cell repertoires in COVID-19. Some clones are missing from TCRdb's copy, which holds only in-frame ones; the method was immunoSEQ multiplex PCR. The sample records more than 90,000 clones, around 79% being singletons. The sample comprised peripheral blood. The receptors were gathered from an elderly woman with acute or convalescent COVID-19.

The chain uses TRBV7-2 and TRBJ2-5; 8 bases agree with TRBD2. The CDR3 sequence is 13 residues long. The trim removed 3 bases at V and 4 bases at J, leaving 1 base unmatched. Germline loops: CDR1 SGHTA, CDR2 FQGNSA. The CDR3 DNA is TGTGCCAGCAGCTTTAGCGGGGTAGAGACCCAGTACTTC. Its translation is CASSFSGVETQYF.

Only one count was recorded for this clone. The chain links TRBV27 to TRBJ1-1, with 7 positions matching TRBD1. In germline, CDR1 is MNHEY, CDR2 SMNVEV (reference sequence). The CDR3 has 12 residues. V lost 7 bases and J lost 3; bases outside the gene matches: 2. The CDR3: CASKGGHTEAFF. The CDR3 region has the DNA TGTGCCAGCAAAGGGGGCCACACTGAAGCTTTCTTT.

The rearrangement links TRBV24-1 to TRBJ2-2, with TRBD2 matching over 14 bases. V was pared by 5 bases and J by 2 bases, with 6 bases of the junction left unmatched. CDR3 size: 18 residues. Germline CDR1 and CDR2: KGHDR and SFDVKD. The CDR3 DNA reads TGTGCCACCAGTGCCCGACTAGCGGGAGGGAGAAACACCGGGGAGCTGTTTTTT. Translated: CATSARLAGGRNTGELFF.

This clone is medium-sized. The rearrangement uses TRBV6-1 and TRBJ1-5; 7 bases line up with TRBD1. CDR1 is MNHNS, CDR2 SASEGT, per germline. Trimming removed 2 bases from V and 7 bases from J; junction bases left unmatched: 5. The CDR3 spans 14 residues. The CDR3: CASSESRQGQPQHF. As DNA, the CDR3 is TGTGCCAGCAGTGAATCCCGACAGGGACAGCCCCAGCATTTT.

The chain employs TRBV2 and TRBJ1-2; 7 nucleotides agree with TRBD1. J was trimmed by 12 bases and V by 6 bases; bases with no gene match: 16. CDR1 SNHLY and CDR2 FYNNEI come from the germline V gene. The CDR3 is 14 residues long. The CDR3 DNA reads as TGTGCCAGCAGGTCGATTGGTGCAGGGGGTGGAAACACCTTC. It codes for CASRSIGAGGGNTF.

The rearrangement links TRBV6-5 to TRBJ2-3; D is undetermined. V was cut by 6 bases and J by 1 base, with 11 bases left in between. Germline values: CDR1 MNHEY, CDR2 SVGAGI. The CDR3 sequence is 14 residues long. The DNA of the CDR3 is TGTGCCAGCAGGGCCCCGGGTGGCACAGATACGCAGTATTTT. Amino acids: CASRAPGGTDTQYF.

There are a few counts of this clone. The V gene is TRBV4-1, the J gene TRBJ1-1, with 8 bases that match TRBD1. The CDR3 sequence is 16 residues long. Germline V lookup: CDR1 MGHRA, CDR2 YSYEKL. V dropped 2 bases and J dropped 2; count of bases not matched to a gene: 7. This CDR3 is CASSQLPDRANTEAFF. The CDR3 bases are TGCGCCAGCAGCCAACTACCGGACAGGGCTAACACTGAAGCTTTCTTT.

This clone occurred once. The rearrangement joins TRBV5-4 to TRBJ2-1; 12 bases fit TRBD2. This CDR3 comprises 17 residues. V trimming: 4 bases; J trimming: 0 bases; junction bases outside the gene matches: 5. CDR1 and CDR2 (germline): SGHNT, YYREEE (reference sequence). CDR3 in DNA: TGTGCCAGCAGCCGAAAGACTAGCGGGAGCTCCTACAATGAGCAGTTCTTC. Encoded protein: CASSRKTSGSSYNEQFF.

The chain links TRBV28 to TRBJ2-7; weak D call: TRBD2 (5 bases). The V end was cut by 6 bases, the J end by 3 bases, with 12 bases between. The CDR3 has 13 residues. Per the germline V gene, CDR1 is MDHEN and CDR2 is SYDVKM. CDR3 residues: CASSPPGNYEQYF. The CDR3 DNA follows: TGTGCCAGCAGCCCGCCCGGGAACTACGAGCAGTACTTC.

The chain recombines TRBV28 with TRBJ2-7; 8 nucleotides agree with TRBD1. CDR1 and CDR2 (germline): MDHEN, SYDVKM. The CDR3 has 14 residues. The V gene end was trimmed by 6 bases and the J gene end by 1 base; junction bases not matched to a gene: 5. This chain's CDR3 is CASSPTGGSYEQYF. The CDR3 DNA is TGTGCCAGCAGCCCTACAGGGGGGTCCTACGAGCAGTACTTC.

The rearrangement uses TRBV2 and TRBJ1-4, with D tentatively TRBD1 (6 bases). V was pared by 6 bases and J by 8 bases, with 16 bases between. Germline V gene data show CDR1 as SNHLY and CDR2 as FYNNEI. CDR3 length: 14 amino acids. The CDR3 nucleotides are TGTGCCAGCAGGGACCAGGGGATTAGGGAAAAACTGTTTTTT. Its translation: CASRDQGIREKLFF.

The chain recombines TRBV7-2 with TRBJ2-2, with a possible D match to TRBD1 (5 bases). In germline, CDR1 is SGHTA, CDR2 FQGNSA. This CDR3 region has 13 residues. V was shortened by 8 bases and J by 5 bases, with 12 bases between the two germline ends. The CDR3 sequence: CASGQGRTGELFF. In DNA, the CDR3 is TGTGCCAGCGGGCAGGGTCGAACCGGGGAGCTGTTTTTT.

The chain carries TRBV7-2 and TRBJ2-7; D gene uncertain. The germline V gene encodes CDR1 SGHTA and CDR2 FQGNSA. Trimming took 8 bases from V and 1 from J, leaving 6 bases between them. This CDR3 contains 11 residues. The CDR3 here is CASAWSYEQYF. The CDR3 DNA reads TGTGCCAGCGCGTGGTCCTACGAGCAGTACTTC.

The chain combines TRBV3-1 (or the pseudogene TRBV3-2) with TRBJ1-6; weak D call: TRBD1 (6 bases). Trimming shortened V by 6 bases and J by 10 bases, and 16 bases separated the two germline ends. There are 14 residues in the CDR3. CDR1 is LGHDT and CDR2 is YNNKEL in the germline V gene (reference sequence). The CDR3 DNA follows: TGTGCCAGCAGGCTCGAGGGGGGGACCTCACCCCTCCACTTT. Translating it yields CASRLEGGTSPLHF.

This clone was seen only a few times. V is TRBV6-5 and J is TRBJ1-5, with D maybe TRBD1 (5 bases). V lost 0 bases to trimming and J lost 11 bases, with 20 bases between them. Germline V CDR1 and CDR2: MNHEY, SVGAGI. This CDR3 has 16 residues. CDR3 DNA sequence: TGTGCCAGCAGTTACTCGAATACCGGGGGGGTCGGGACCCAGCATTTT. Residues: CASSYSNTGGVGTQHF.

The genes are TRBV28 and TRBJ1-2; D not certain. Trimming left V 3 bases short and J 4 bases short, with 12 bases between. Per germline, CDR1 MDHEN and CDR2 SYDVKM. CDR3 size: 14 residues. In DNA, the CDR3 is TGTGCCAGCAGTTTGAGTGGTCCACCCTATGGCTACACCTTC. Encoded protein: CASSLSGPPYGYTF.

The J gene is TRBJ1-2, the V gene TRBV7-2, with D possibly TRBD1 on 5 matching bases. The CDR3 is made up of 13 amino acids. Germline assignment: CDR1 SGHTA and CDR2 FQGNSA. Deletions cut 5 bases from V and 5 bases from J, with 12 bases between. The CDR3 spells CASSPGLGYGYTF. The CDR3 nucleotides are TGTGCCAGCAGCCCGGGACTTGGGTATGGCTACACCTTC.

The genes are TRBV5-5 and TRBJ2-7, with D uncertain. CDR3 length equals 12 residues. With 5 bases removed from V and 0 bases from J, the gap between germline ends came to 6 bases. Per the germline V gene, CDR1 is SGHKS and CDR2 is YYEKEE (reference sequence). DNA for the CDR3: TGTGCCAGCAGTCCTAGCTCCTACGAGCAGTACTTC. Protein product: CASSPSSYEQYF.

The chain couples TRBV5-1 to TRBJ1-2; 7 bases align to TRBD1. CDR3 size: 14 residues. CDR1 is SGHRS and CDR2 is YFSETQ in the germline V gene. The V and J ends lost 0 bases and 8 bases, in that order; junction bases with no gene match: 7. This CDR3 reads CASSLGVTGVGYTF. CDR3 coding DNA: TGCGCCAGCAGCTTGGGGGTCACAGGGGTAGGCTACACCTTC. The entire variable domain, with the rest obtained from reference TRBV5-1 and TRBJ1-2, is as follows: KAGVTQTPRYLIKTRGQQVTLSCSPISGHRSVSWYQQTPGQGLQFLFEYFSETQRNKGNFPGRFSGRQFSNSRSEMNVSTLELGDSALYLCASSLGVTGVGYTFGSGTRLTVV.

The chain links TRBV14 to TRBJ2-3, with a possible D match to TRBD1 (5 bases). The germline CDR1 and CDR2 sequences are SGHDN and FVKESK. The V end was cut by 4 bases, the J end by 5 bases, with 7 bases between. The CDR3 runs 12 residues. This CDR3 is CASSPDRDTQYF. The CDR3, as DNA: TGTGCCAGCAGCCCCGACAGAGATACGCAGTATTTT. The whole variable domain, filled in from reference TRBV14 and TRBJ2-3, reads EAGVTQFPSHSVIEKGQTVTLRCDPISGHDNLYWYRRVMGKEIKFLLHFVKESKQDESGMPNNRFLAERTGGTYSTLKVQPAELEDSGVYFCASSPDRDTQYFGPGTRLTVL.

This clone was detected a few times. The chain uses TRBV6-2 or TRBV6-3 and TRBJ2-4, with D possibly TRBD1 on 6 matching bases. The CDR3 loop spans 15 amino acids. The ends were cut back, 4 bases at V and 7 bases at J, with 17 bases in the middle. In germline, CDR1 is MNHEY, CDR2 SVGEGT. CDR3 nucleotide sequence: TGTGCCAGCAGTTCCAGACAGGCTACTTGGAACATTCAGTACTTC. Amino acids: CASSSRQATWNIQYF.

V usage is TRBV5-4 and J usage is TRBJ2-2, with unresolved D. This CDR3 contains 16 residues. In germline, CDR1 is SGHNT, CDR2 YYREEE (reference sequence). Trimming stripped 0 bases from V and 1 base from J, with 10 bases between. For the CDR3, the DNA is TGTGCCAGCAGCTTGGCTTCTCAGCGGAACACCGGGGAGCTGTTTTTT. Its protein product is CASSLASQRNTGELFF.

The rearrangement uses TRBV29-1 and TRBJ1-1; 10 bases agree with TRBD1. Germline values: CDR1 SQVTM, CDR2 ANQGSEA. CDR3 length: 15 amino acids. The V gene end was trimmed by 7 bases and the J gene end by 5 bases; junction bases not matched to a gene: 13. In DNA, the CDR3 is TGCAGCGCTGAGGGGGGACAGGGGAGAAAGACTGAAGCTTTCTTT. Its protein is CSAEGGQGRKTEAFF.

The chain recombines TRBV4-1 with TRBJ2-1, with 8 bases lining up with TRBD1. Germline CDR1 MGHRA, CDR2 YSYEKL. The CDR3 consists of 14 residues. J gave up 11 bases and V 0 bases, and 6 bases lay outside the gene matches. The CDR3 is CASSQEIRGHKQFF. CDR3 DNA: TGCGCCAGCAGCCAAGAAATCAGGGGGCACAAGCAGTTCTTC.